This passage covers 30 T cell receptor beta chains from one sample sequenced in a study of T cell repertoires in cytomegalovirus infection. These receptors have no identified antigens. One entry per CDR3 protein, called by TCRdb with MiXCR from the reads. The sample lists approximately 910,000 distinct CDR3 sequences, approximately 31% occurring once. The material was cultured CD8+ T cells from PBMCs, obtained from culture after CMV antigen stimulation. These receptor sequences come from a human donor in good health (CMV status not recorded). Some clones in this sample may be carry-over from other donors' samples.

Many counts were recorded for this clonotype. The CDR3 DNA follows: TGTGCCAGCAGCACTAATCCTGCGGGCCTGGAACGTGGTCAGCCCCAGCATTTT. It translates to CASSTNPAGLERGQPQHF. The chain is built from TRBV7-8 and TRBJ1-5; D is undetermined. The germline V gene encodes CDR1 SGHVS and CDR2 FQNEAQ. This CDR3 has 18 residues. The V end was cut by 5 bases, the J end by 6 bases, with 26 bases between.

The gene calls are TRBV29-1 and TRBJ2-1; 9 bases agree with TRBD2. CDR3 length equals 15 residues. The V gene end was trimmed by 5 bases and the J gene end by 8 bases; junction bases not matched to a gene: 13. Germline lookup yields CDR1 SQVTM and CDR2 ANQGSEA. CDR3 in amino acids: CSVLLAGEWNDEQFF. CDR3 in DNA: TGCAGCGTTCTATTAGCGGGGGAGTGGAACGATGAGCAGTTCTTC.

This clonotype was counted ten times or more. The chain recombines TRBV7-9 with TRBJ1-1; a possible D gene is TRBD1 (5 bases). The germline V and J ends were trimmed by 6 bases and 4 bases, with 9 bases remaining between them. The CDR3 has 12 amino acids. Germline V CDR1 and CDR2: SEHNR, FQNEAQ (reference sequence). The CDR3: CASSSGTTEAFF. The CDR3 DNA reads TGTGCCAGCAGTTCCGGGACCACTGAAGCTTTCTTT.

The rearrangement joins TRBV4-1 to TRBJ2-1; TRBD2 matches at 9 bases. After removal of 4 bases from V and 3 bases from J, the junction contained 10 bases not matched to a gene. Germline loops: CDR1 MGHRA, CDR2 YSYEKL. The length of the CDR3 is 17 residues. The CDR3 loop reads CASSPIAGDSFYNEQFF. The CDR3 nucleotides are TGCGCCAGCAGCCCTATAGCGGGGGACTCCTTCTACAATGAGCAGTTCTTC.

The chain combines TRBV12-5 with TRBJ2-7; no definite D call. The CDR3 loop spans 12 amino acids. Germline V gene lookup returns CDR1 LGHNT and CDR2 FRNRAP. Trimming took off 5 bases at V and 0 bases at J, with 5 bases between the two ends. The CDR3 bases are TGTGCTAGTGGTCTCCACTCCTACGAGCAGTACTTC. This codes for CASGLHSYEQYF.

This clonotype was recorded many times. The CDR3 nucleotides are TGTGCCAGCAGCTTGGACAGGGGCAATCAGCCCCAGCATTTT. Translation: CASSLDRGNQPQHF. The chain uses TRBV27 and TRBJ1-5; 8 bases line up with TRBD1. Germline loops: CDR1 MNHEY, CDR2 SMNVEV (reference sequence). The trim removed 6 bases at V and 2 bases at J, leaving 3 bases unmatched. This CDR3 comprises 14 residues.

As concerns this clonotype: Its ends do not fully match the called genes, so a read error is possible. The V and J genes are TRBV7-6 and TRBJ2-1, with 9 bases identical to TRBD2. The germline V gene encodes CDR1 SGHVS and CDR2 FNYEAQ. The CDR3 is 15 amino acids. The CDR3 coding sequence is TGTGCCAGCAGCGATCTAAGCGGGGGGAGAAATGGGCAGTTCTTC. This encodes CASSDLSGGRNGQFF.

This clonotype was seen only a few times. For the CDR3, the DNA is TGCGCCAGCAGCCAAGAGGAATTCTACACCAACACCGGGGAGCTGTTTTTT. Protein: CASSQEEFYTNTGELFF. V is TRBV4-1 and J is TRBJ2-2, with D uncertain. Germline lookup yields CDR1 MGHRA and CDR2 YSYEKL. The CDR3 length is 17 residues. V shed 0 bases and J shed 2 bases, with 13 bases lying between them.

The chain joins TRBV10-3 to TRBJ1-1; a possible D gene is TRBD1 (6 bases). V lost 3 bases, J lost 2 bases, and 10 bases lay in between. Germline V gene sequence: CDR1 ENHRY, CDR2 SYGVKD. The CDR3 sequence is 14 residues long. CDR3 sequence: CAISDRRGNTEAFF. The CDR3 bases are TGTGCCATCAGTGACCGCAGGGGTAACACTGAAGCTTTCTTT.

This clonotype was counted at least ten times. V and J are TRBV7-8 and TRBJ2-2; 10 bases match TRBD2. The germline V gene encodes CDR1 SGHVS and CDR2 FQNEAQ. The CDR3 length is 21 residues. J was trimmed by 4 bases and V by 0 bases; bases with no gene match: 17. CDR3 amino acids: CASSLAFSPAGGPGGTGELFF. In nucleotides, the CDR3 is TGTGCCAGCAGCTTAGCCTTCTCTCCAGCGGGGGGGCCCGGCGGCACCGGGGAGCTGTTTTTT.

This clonotype has more than one count but fewer than ten. The genes are TRBV5-6 and TRBJ2-3; possibly TRBD1 for D (6 bases). Trimming shortened V by 4 bases and J by 3 bases, and 12 bases separated the two germline ends. CDR1 is SGHDT and CDR2 is YYEEEE in the germline V gene. The CDR3 contains 14 residues. CDR3 amino acids: CASSTGTRTDTQYF. The DNA of the CDR3 is TGTGCCAGCAGCACCGGGACAAGAACAGATACGCAGTATTTT.

V gene TRBV9 combines with J gene TRBJ2-2; possible D gene TRBD1, 6 bases. The CDR3 spans 12 residues. CDR1 SGDLS and CDR2 YYNGEE come from the germline V gene. V lost 3 bases and J 7 bases, leaving 7 bases between the germline ends. This CDR3 is CASSARGGELFF. For the CDR3, the DNA is TGTGCCAGCAGCGCCAGGGGCGGGGAGCTGTTTTTT.

This clonotype turned up a few times. The chain combines TRBV27 with TRBJ1-1, with D possibly being TRBD1 (6 bases). V was shortened by 7 bases and J by 7 bases, with 19 bases between the two germline ends. Germline lookup yields CDR1 MNHEY and CDR2 SMNVEV (reference sequence). CDR3 length: 14 residues. This CDR3 is CASTLVGGAGEAFF. The CDR3 nucleotides are TGTGCCAGCACCCTCGTTGGGGGGGCCGGTGAAGCTTTCTTT.

The V gene is TRBV20-1, the J gene TRBJ1-2; D possibly corresponds to TRBD1 (5 bases). The CDR3 covers 15 residues. V was pared by 0 bases and J by 5 bases, with 16 bases between. The germline gives CDR1 DFQATT, CDR2 SNEGSKA (reference sequence). CDR3 protein: CSARDKGGAFYGYTF. In DNA form, the CDR3 reads TGCAGTGCTAGAGATAAGGGTGGGGCCTTTTATGGCTACACCTTC.

The chain carries TRBV6-5 and TRBJ2-7; no reliable D call. The CDR3 sequence is 12 residues long. V was clipped by 8 bases and J by 4 bases, with 12 bases between them. Germline V CDR1 and CDR2: MNHEY, SVGAGI. CDR3: CASVSNVYEQYF. The CDR3 DNA sequence: TGTGCCAGCGTTTCAAATGTATACGAGCAGTACTTC.

This clonotype was detected only a few times. V and J are TRBV18 and TRBJ1-1; D gene unclear. Deletions cut 0 bases from V and 0 bases from J, with 5 bases between. Germline V gene sequence: CDR1 KGHSH, CDR2 LQKENI. The CDR3 loop spans 14 amino acids. This CDR3 reads CASSPPLVNTEAFF. CDR3 sequence (DNA): TGTGCCAGCTCACCACCACTGGTGAACACTGAAGCTTTCTTT.

This clonotype was seen a handful of times. This sequence joins TRBV19 and TRBJ1-1; D perhaps matches TRBD1 (6 bases). This CDR3 has 13 amino acids. Per the germline V gene, CDR1 is LNHDA and CDR2 is SQIVND (reference sequence). The V and J ends lost 4 bases and 4 bases respectively, with 10 bases between them. The CDR3 coding sequence is TGTGCCAGTAGTACGCAGGGGCCCACTGAAGCTTTCTTT. Its protein is CASSTQGPTEAFF. Drawing the rest from reference TRBV19 and TRBJ1-1, the complete variable domain is DGGITQSPKYLFRKEGQNVTLSCEQNLNHDAMYWYRQDPGQGLRLIYYSQIVNDFQKGDIAEGYSVSREKKESFPLTVTSAQKNPTAFYLCASSTQGPTEAFFGQGTRLTVV.

This clonotype has only a few counts. V is TRBV28 and J is TRBJ1-2; D gene unclear. Germline V gene data show CDR1 as MDHEN and CDR2 as SYDVKM. Trimming removed 3 bases at V and 4 bases at J, with 12 bases between. The CDR3 spans 14 residues. The CDR3 coding sequence is TGTGCCAGCAGTTTGCTTGGGGAGGGCTATGGCTACACCTTC. Its protein product is CASSLLGEGYGYTF.

The rearrangement uses TRBV20-1 and TRBJ1-4; no clear D. Between the trimmed V and J ends, which lost 3 bases and 3 bases, there was a span of 11 bases. From germline, CDR1 is DFQATT and CDR2 SNEGSKA (reference sequence). The CDR3 sequence is 14 residues long. This CDR3 is CSARAWSANEKLFF. Written as DNA, the CDR3 is TGCAGTGCTAGGGCCTGGTCCGCTAATGAAAAACTGTTTTTT.

This chain links TRBV28 with TRBJ1-2; D may be TRBD1 (6 bases). Germline V gene lookup returns CDR1 MDHEN and CDR2 SYDVKM. Trimming left V 4 bases short and J 2 bases short, with 17 bases between. This CDR3 spans 16 amino acids. The CDR3 nucleotides read TGTGCCAGCAGTTCAAGACACAGGGTCGGCAACTATGGCTACACCTTC. It specifies CASSSRHRVGNYGYTF.

This clonotype was detected only a few times. The chain uses TRBV7-9 and TRBJ1-2; 8 nucleotides line up with TRBD1. Germline values: CDR1 SEHNR, CDR2 FQNEAQ (reference sequence). Trimming cost V 5 bases and J 4 bases; bases outside gene matches: 18. The CDR3 covers 18 residues. The CDR3 is CASSQLGQAPLLGYGYTF. CDR3 DNA sequence: TGTGCCAGCAGCCAACTGGGACAGGCTCCCCTCTTGGGCTATGGCTACACCTTC.

The J gene is TRBJ2-3, the V gene TRBV7-2; 10 bases map to TRBD2. Looked up from germline, CDR1 is SGHTA and CDR2 is FQGNSA. Trimming took 4 bases from V and 6 from J; bases not matched to a gene: 13. The CDR3 is 17 amino acids. The CDR3 protein is CTSSYSEVAGGRDTQYF. In DNA form, the CDR3 reads TGTACCAGCAGCTACTCCGAGGTAGCGGGGGGCCGGGATACGCAGTATTTT.

On this clonotype itself: A read error may explain this, as a much larger clone is one base away. The chain links TRBV7-2 to TRBJ2-7; unclear D gene. This CDR3 comprises 11 residues. Germline V gene sequence: CDR1 SGHTA, CDR2 FQGNSA. The CDR3 sequence is CVSSRNYEQYF. CDR3 bases: TGTGTCAGCAGCCGGAACTACGAGCAGTACTTC.

In its sample, this clonotype was seen a few times. The J gene is TRBJ2-1, the V gene TRBV6-2 or TRBV6-3; 8 nucleotides align to TRBD2. V gave up 0 bases and J gave up 3 bases; unmatched junction bases: 7. CDR1 is MNHEY and CDR2 is SVGEGT in the germline V gene. The CDR3 sequence is 17 residues long. Written as DNA, the CDR3 is TGTGCCAGCAGTTACTCGTTAGCGGGGACTTACTACAATGAGCAGTTCTTC. Translating it yields CASSYSLAGTYYNEQFF.

This clonotype was counted many times. The chain employs TRBV12-3 or TRBV12-4 and TRBJ1-5; a possible D gene is TRBD1 (5 bases). The CDR3 covers 12 residues. Trimming stripped 3 bases from V and 8 bases from J, with 8 bases between. CDR3 DNA sequence: TGTGCCAGCAGTTTCTTGGGGGAGCCCCAGCATTTT. It is translated as CASSFLGEPQHF.

In this sample, this clonotype turned up many times. The chain uses TRBV20-1 and TRBJ2-3; D may be TRBD2 (7 bases). The CDR3 has 15 amino acids. Trimming shortened V by 1 base and J by 7 bases, and 18 bases separated the two germline ends. Germline lookup yields CDR1 DFQATT and CDR2 SNEGSKA (reference sequence). CDR3 sequence (DNA): TGCAGTGCTAGAGTCGAGGGGGGGCCGGTGAATACGCAGTATTTT. Amino acids: CSARVEGGPVNTQYF.

CDR3 residues: CASSEVVSEQFF. CDR3 nucleotide sequence: TGTGCCAGCAGTGAAGTCGTGAGCGAGCAGTTCTTC. The rearrangement links TRBV2 to TRBJ2-1; the D is unclear. Per the germline V gene, CDR1 is SNHLY and CDR2 is FYNNEI. This CDR3 is built from 12 residues. V gave up 1 base and J gave up 10 bases, with 8 bases separating them.

The chain combines TRBV4-3 with TRBJ2-1, with 12 bases fitting TRBD2. J was trimmed by 0 bases and V by 0 bases; bases with no gene match: 9. Germline assignment: CDR1 LGHNA and CDR2 YSLEER. The CDR3 sequence is 20 residues long. DNA of the CDR3: TGCGCCAGCAGCCAAGATCTACTAGCGGGGGGTCGGAGCTCCTACAATGAGCAGTTCTTC. It encodes CASSQDLLAGGRSSYNEQFF.

This clonotype showed up just a few times. This sequence joins TRBV6-5 and TRBJ1-4; no firm D call. The germline V gene encodes CDR1 MNHEY and CDR2 SVGAGI. The CDR3 has 14 amino acids. The V gene lost 6 bases and the J gene lost 8 bases, with 16 bases spanning the gap. CDR3 coding DNA: TGTGCCAGCAGCAAGGACCTTGGAGGAGAAAAACTGTTTTTT. Translating it yields CASSKDLGGEKLFF.

This clonotype was counted a few times. This chain uses TRBV19 with TRBJ1-5; tentative D call: TRBD1 (5 bases). Trimming left V 5 bases short and J 16 bases short, with 15 bases between. The CDR3 has 11 residues. Germline values: CDR1 LNHDA, CDR2 SQIVND (reference sequence). The CDR3 DNA follows: TGTGCCAGTAGTGCCTACCGGGGCCTACATTTT. As protein: CASSAYRGLHF.